This entry features one T cell receptor beta chain sequence. The entry originates in a study of blood T cell repertoires in COVID-19. Germline V gene lookup returns CDR1 LGHDT and CDR2 YNNKEL (reference sequence). The V segment lost 3 bases and the J segment 1 base; nucleotides outside the gene matches: 3. The CDR3 covers 15 residues. The data were produced by immunoSEQ multiplex PCR, yet TCRdb's version contains in-frame clones alone and is incomplete. The top ten clones hold about 1.7% of a sample with about 400,000 clones, roughly 90% of them seen once. The specimen was PBMCs or T cells enriched from blood (not recorded which). The genes are TRBV3-1 (or the pseudogene TRBV3-2) and TRBJ1-1; TRBD1 aligns across 9 bases. The sequence was collected from a woman aged 25 to 39 who had recovered from COVID-19. The CDR3 nucleotides read TGTGCCAGCAGCCACCAGGACAGGGGGAACACTGAAGCTTTCTTT. Residues: CASSHQDRGNTEAFF.